Listed below are T cell receptor beta chains from one sample, sequenced in a study of control samples from healthy donors and cancer patients. Assay: immunoSEQ multiplex PCR; the TCRdb copy retains only in-frame clones and omits some. The sample carries 150,000 or so clones, about 94% recorded once. The sample consisted of blood. The receptors were gathered from a man aged 40-50 years in good health. Both conserved end residues are part of each CDR3. The order of the fields is CDR3 length, clone size, D gene, V gene, J gene, CDR3 protein, CDR3 DNA. D genes are given only for firm matches. Only some rows state a clone size, as once, few, many or a class for expanded clones.

>12|few|NA|TRBV18|TRBJ1-2
CASSPERSGYTF
TGTGCCAGCTCACCAGAGCGTTCTGGCTACACCTTC
>11|NA|NA|TRBV28|TRBJ1-1
CASRTISGAFF
TGTGCCAGCAGGACCATTAGCGGAGCTTTCTTT
>15|NA|TRBD1|TRBV6-5|TRBJ1-2
CASRPGQGGDYGYTF
TGTGCCAGTCGCCCGGGTCAGGGGGGAGATTATGGCTACACCTTC
>15|NA|NA|TRBV6-1|TRBJ1-6
CASSETSRGWAPLHF
TGTGCCAGCAGTGAAACTTCTCGGGGATGGGCACCCCTCCACTTT
>15|NA|TRBD1|TRBV7-7|TRBJ2-2
CASSPRGFGTGELFF
TGTGCCAGCAGCCCCAGGGGGTTTGGAACCGGGGAGCTGTTTTTT
>12|NA|NA|TRBV6-6|TRBJ1-2
CASSHDGYGYTF
TGTGCCAGCAGCCACGACGGTTATGGCTACACCTTC
>15|NA|TRBD1|TRBV6-5|TRBJ2-7
CASTRQGPTRAEQYF
TGTGCCAGCACCCGACAGGGTCCCACGCGGGCCGAGCAGTACTTC
>15|NA|TRBD1|TRBV11-2|TRBJ2-2
CASSEGTGGPGELFF
TGTGCCAGCAGCGAAGGGACAGGGGGTCCCGGGGAGCTGTTTTTT
>14|NA|NA|TRBV3-1/TRBV3-2|TRBJ1-1
CASSPRQFNTEAFF
TGTGCCAGCAGCCCTAGACAGTTTAACACTGAAGCTTTCTTT
>15|NA|NA|TRBV6-4|TRBJ2-4
CASSENGVKTDIQYF
TGTGCCAGCAGTGAGAACGGGGTAAAGACGGACATTCAGTACTTC
>14|NA|NA|TRBV3-1/TRBV3-2|TRBJ1-6
CASSPMRQDSPLHF
TGTGCCAGCAGCCCCATGCGACAGGATTCACCCCTCCACTTT
>12|NA|TRBD1|TRBV2|TRBJ2-1
CAGDRDYNEQFF
TGTGCCGGGGACAGGGACTACAATGAGCAGTTCTTC
>15|NA|TRBD1|TRBV2|TRBJ1-5
CASSENRGPNQPQHF
TGTGCCAGCAGTGAAAACAGGGGTCCTAATCAGCCCCAGCATTTT
>15|NA|NA|TRBV5-1|TRBJ2-7
CASRPAGSSSYEQYF
TGCGCCAGCAGGCCCGCGGGGTCGAGCTCCTACGAGCAGTACTTC
>13|once|NA|TRBV19|TRBJ1-6
CASSILGKSPLHF
TGTGCCAGTAGTATTCTGGGGAAATCACCCCTCCACTTT
>13|NA|NA|TRBV5-1|TRBJ2-3
CASSSGPTDTQYF
TGCGCCAGCAGCTCAGGACCCACAGATACGCAGTATTTT
>15|NA|TRBD2|TRBV10-2|TRBJ2-2
CASRRTSGGDGELFF
TGCGCCAGCAGGAGGACTAGCGGGGGGGACGGGGAGCTGTTTTTT